The 10 T cell receptor beta chains reported below all come from one sample, sequenced in a study of blood T cells in healthy people across ages. It was with a sample-barcoded 5' primer and a J-beta primer mix that a second PCR of roughly 7 to 12 cycles was run. TCRdb used MiXCR to reprocess the 5' RACE reads, holding one entry per CDR3 protein. The sample has 800,000 to 900,000 distinct CDR3 sequences, about 59% seen once; the top ten hold approximately 30%. Sequenced sample: blood. These receptors were taken from a man aged 25 to 40 in good health.

This rearrangement joins TRBV20-1 to TRBJ2-1; D may correspond to TRBD1 or TRBD2 (5 bases each). V was cut by 3 bases and J by 13 bases, with 25 bases left in between. The CDR3 covers 15 residues. Germline values: CDR1 DFQATT, CDR2 SNEGSKA (reference sequence). The CDR3 region is CSASRRDLPQETQFF. CDR3 nucleotides: TGCAGTGCTAGTCGACGGGACCTTCCTCAAGAGACCCAGTTCTTC.

The sample holds a few counts of this clonotype. This chain connects TRBV7-9 to TRBJ2-5, with 9 bases that match TRBD1. This CDR3 is built from 18 residues. Trimming cost V 1 base and J 1 base; bases outside gene matches: 10. The germline CDR1 and CDR2 sequences are SEHNR and FQNEAQ (reference sequence). CDR3 region: CASSLGEGQGPVQETQYF. The CDR3 bases are TGTGCCAGCAGCTTAGGCGAGGGACAGGGCCCTGTCCAAGAGACCCAGTACTTC. Full variable domain (missing parts from reference TRBV7-9 and TRBJ2-5): DTGVSQNPRHKITKRGQNVTFRCDPISEHNRLYWYRQTLGQGPEFLTYFQNEAQLEKSRLLSDRFSAERPKGSFSTLEIQRTEQGDSAMYLCASSLGEGQGPVQETQYFGPGTRLLVL.

J is TRBJ1-4 and V is TRBV27; 9 bases line up with TRBD1. Trimming took 4 bases from V and 2 from J; bases not matched to a gene: 2. Germline V gene data show CDR1 as MNHEY and CDR2 as SMNVEV (reference sequence). The CDR3 is 15 amino acids. In DNA form, the CDR3 reads TGTGCCAGCAGTTGGGGGACAGGGACTAATGAAAAACTGTTTTTT. Its translation: CASSWGTGTNEKLFF.

In DNA, the CDR3 is TGCAGTGCTAGGCAGGGGGTTTATGGCTACACCTTC. It translates to CSARQGVYGYTF. The rearrangement links TRBV20-1 to TRBJ1-2; 7 bases are a match to TRBD1. J was trimmed by 5 bases and V by 3 bases; bases with no gene match: 3. Germline loops: CDR1 DFQATT, CDR2 SNEGSKA (reference sequence). The CDR3 spans 12 residues.

The chain couples TRBV14 to TRBJ2-1, with unresolved D. The V gene's germline CDR1 is SGHDN and CDR2 FVKESK. CDR3 length equals 11 residues. Trimming removed 1 base at V and 10 bases at J, with 5 bases between. The CDR3 reads CASSQVEEQFF. The CDR3 bases are TGTGCCAGCAGCCAAGTGGAAGAGCAGTTCTTC.

This clonotype was found many times. This chain joins TRBV20-1 and TRBJ2-4, with 12 bases identical to TRBD2. Germline CDR1 DFQATT, CDR2 SNEGSKA (reference sequence). J was trimmed by 0 bases and V by 1 base; bases with no gene match: 13. The CDR3 is made up of 20 amino acids. CDR3: CSARVRAGLAGFLAKNIQYF. In nucleotides, the CDR3 is TGCAGTGCTAGAGTGAGGGCGGGACTAGCGGGTTTCCTAGCCAAAAACATTCAGTACTTC.

V is TRBV18 and J is TRBJ2-1, with a weak D call TRBD1 (6 bases). Trimming removed 4 bases from V and 8 bases from J, with 18 bases in between. Germline assignment: CDR1 KGHSH and CDR2 LQKENI. The CDR3 is 15 amino acids. CDR3 loop: CASSLRDTRSDEQFF. The CDR3 nucleotides are TGTGCCAGCTCACTCCGGGACACGAGGTCCGATGAGCAGTTCTTC. Full variable domain (outside the CDR3, taken from reference TRBV18 and TRBJ2-1): NAGVMQNPRHLVRRRGQEARLRCSPMKGHSHVYWYRQLPEEGLKFMVYLQKENIIDESGMPKERFSAEFPKEGPSILRIQQVVRGDSAAYFCASSLRDTRSDEQFFGPGTRLTVL.

This clonotype was detected only a few times. The V and J genes are TRBV4-2 and TRBJ2-3, with D possibly matching TRBD2 (6 bases). The CDR3 extends over 16 amino acids. Trimming stripped 1 base from V and 4 bases from J, with 15 bases between. Germline V gene sequence: CDR1 LGHNA, CDR2 YNFKEQ. CDR3 nucleotide sequence: TGTGCCAGCAGCCAAGCCGGAGGGGCGTCCCCAGATACGCAGTATTTT. Its protein product is CASSQAGGASPDTQYF.

The V gene is TRBV9, the J gene TRBJ1-1, with unresolved D. The CDR3 covers 13 residues. With 4 bases removed from V and 10 bases from J, the gap between germline ends came to 17 bases. Germline V lookup: CDR1 SGDLS, CDR2 YYNGEE. CDR3 DNA sequence: TGTGCCAGCAGCCCAGTTTTACACCCTGGAGCTTTCTTT. Encoded protein: CASSPVLHPGAFF.

The CDR3 is CAIFNPGEADYGYTF. The CDR3 DNA reads as TGTGCCATCTTCAATCCGGGTGAGGCGGACTATGGCTACACCTTC. V is TRBV10-3 and J is TRBJ1-2; D gene ambiguous. Germline-derived CDR1 and CDR2 are ENHRY and SYGVKD. V was pared by 8 bases and J by 3 bases, with 19 bases between. This CDR3 is built from 15 residues.